This T cell receptor beta chain was sequenced in a study of blood T cell repertoires in COVID-19. About the study: Some COVID-19 samples were acute and others convalescent; all came from the United States, Italy and Spain. Sample material is recorded as cDNA or gDNA derived from T cells, B-cell-depleted T cells, or PBMCs.

The authors' processing: Estimated nucleated cell counts came from reference gene primer amplification. Libraries were prepared by immunoSEQ multiplex PCR; TCRdb keeps only in-frame clonotypes and omits some of them. V and J calls and clone size are copied from that table; D and trimming were computed from the DNA. The sample has 70,000 to 75,000 clones, roughly 80% seen once. The sequence was collected from a man aged 65 to 85 with acute or convalescent COVID-19. Sequencing was performed on peripheral blood.

The CDR3 nucleotides read TGTGTCACCCTGCGCGGGGGTAACTATGGCTACACCTTC. Translated, it gives CVTLRGGNYGYTF. The chain is built from TRBV7-5 and TRBJ1-2. TRBV7-5 is annotated as a pseudogene. The CDR3 is 13 amino acids.